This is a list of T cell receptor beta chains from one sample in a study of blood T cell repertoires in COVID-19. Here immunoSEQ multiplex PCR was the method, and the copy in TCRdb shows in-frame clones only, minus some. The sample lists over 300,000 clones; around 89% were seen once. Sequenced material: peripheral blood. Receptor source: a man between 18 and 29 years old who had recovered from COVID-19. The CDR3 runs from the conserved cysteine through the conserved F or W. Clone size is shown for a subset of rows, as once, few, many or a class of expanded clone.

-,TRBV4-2,CASSQEIRDKLYGYTF
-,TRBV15,CATADRGTAPYNEQFF
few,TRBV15,CAAATGVTEAFF
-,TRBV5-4,CASSSGGQTYEQYF
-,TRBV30,CAWSVGVNTEAFF
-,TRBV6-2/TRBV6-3,CASSYPTLSGGATHITYEQYF
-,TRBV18,CASSPQGAREQYF
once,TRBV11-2,CASSLGLGGTGELFF
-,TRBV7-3,CASSYGTGGLTEAFF
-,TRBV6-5,CASSRMPEYEQYF
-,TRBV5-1,CASSAVSSGADTQYF
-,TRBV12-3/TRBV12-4,CASSFDSEAFF
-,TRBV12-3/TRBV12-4,CASSLMGREQFF
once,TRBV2,CASWALAGASRDEQFF
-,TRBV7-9,CASSLFGGTVYEQYF
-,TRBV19,CASRDRGRGNQPQHF
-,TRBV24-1,CATSDAGTASYEQYF
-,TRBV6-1,CASSEPDRVGGYTF
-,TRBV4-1,CASRRGGGKDTQYF
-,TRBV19,CASSTRASSNQPQHF
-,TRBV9,CASSGRDSRTDTQYF
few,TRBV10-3,CAISDTGVGYTF
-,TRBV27,CASSLDSYYGYTF
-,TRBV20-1,CSASRQGRDTQYF
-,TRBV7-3,CASSLMSWASNEQFF
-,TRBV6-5,CASTYLGQGEVEQFF
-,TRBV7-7,CASSLGTGQETQYF
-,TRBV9,CASSPPNLETQYF
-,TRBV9,CASSPQGTNTGELFF
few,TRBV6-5,CATRLAENTGELFF
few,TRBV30,CAWRWRTSYEQYF
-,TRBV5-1,CASSSEAGRSYEQYF
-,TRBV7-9,CASSTIPGQGGEQYF
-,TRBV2,CASSAGGTGRMEAFF
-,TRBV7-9,CASSGTTGGGYGYTF
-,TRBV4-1,CASSQPGGTEAFF
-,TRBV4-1,CASSQAGGGLYGYTF
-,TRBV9,CASSPDGPRGGYTF
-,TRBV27,CASTARQGEQYF
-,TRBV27,CATSEERTRVGTDTQYF
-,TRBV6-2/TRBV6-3,CASSYGGRSEQYF
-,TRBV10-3,CAISETLSSYNEQFF
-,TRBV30,CAWSIGQIGYTF
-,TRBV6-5,CASRTTGAGEQYF
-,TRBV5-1,CASSLGQGFYEQYF